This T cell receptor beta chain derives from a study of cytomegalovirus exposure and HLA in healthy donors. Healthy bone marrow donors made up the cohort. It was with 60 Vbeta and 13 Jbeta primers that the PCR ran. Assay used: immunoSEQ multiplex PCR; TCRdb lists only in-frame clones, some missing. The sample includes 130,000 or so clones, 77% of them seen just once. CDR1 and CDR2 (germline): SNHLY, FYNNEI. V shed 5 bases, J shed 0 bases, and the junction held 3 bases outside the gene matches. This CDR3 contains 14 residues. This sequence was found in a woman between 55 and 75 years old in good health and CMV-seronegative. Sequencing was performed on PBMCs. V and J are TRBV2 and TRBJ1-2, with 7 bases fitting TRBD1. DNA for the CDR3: TGTGCCAGCAGTAAGACAGGGACTAACTATGGCTACACCTTC. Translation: CASSKTGTNYGYTF.